This T cell receptor (beta chain) was obtained from a study of T cell responses to AZD1222 COVID-19 vaccine. This clone has a single count. The antigen remains unidentified. Looked up from germline, CDR1 is LNHDA and CDR2 is SQIVND (reference sequence). This CDR3 has 14 residues. V lost 6 bases and J lost 1; bases outside the gene matches: 1. Broader study findings: Seropositive status at baseline applied to only 6 or 7 AZD1222 recipients. Nearly half of the spike-specific TCRs reportedly recognize variant regions that carry no mutations. Donors skewed white British and female; clonal diversity was possibly underestimated.

TCRdb's copy holds only in-frame clones and misses some; the assay was immunoSEQ multiplex PCR. The sample yields about 180,000 clones, 75% to 90% seen once. The source material was peripheral blood, sampled on day 0 of AZD1222 vaccination. This chain connects TRBV19 to TRBJ1-5, with 9 bases lining up with TRBD1. This TCR derives from an adult in good health. The CDR3 coding sequence is TGTGCCAGTAGGACAGGGGGAAGCAATCAGCCCCAGCATTTT. It specifies CASRTGGSNQPQHF.